This T cell receptor (beta chain) came from a study of OX40 agonist ivuxolimab in advanced cancers. Exclusion of a patient followed from autoimmune disease history or systemic immunosuppression. Here immunoSEQ multiplex PCR was the method, and the copy in TCRdb shows in-frame clones only, minus some. The sample has about 65,000 clones; about nine tenths are singletons. The germline gives CDR1 MDHEN, CDR2 SYDVKM. This CDR3 has 12 amino acids. With 8 bases removed from V and 6 bases from J, the gap between germline ends came to 13 bases. The rearrangement links TRBV28 to TRBJ1-2, with a weak D call TRBD1 (5 bases). This receptor was identified in an adult with an advanced solid tumor such as melanoma, head and neck, liver or kidney cancer. The sequencing used CD4+ or CD8+ T cells sorted from blood, collected in a trial of the OX40 agonist ivuxolimab. The CDR3 nucleotides are TGTGCCAGCGCCACAGGTAGTGATGGCTACACCTTC. This gives the protein CASATGSDGYTF.